This record looks at one T cell receptor beta chain sequence and its context. The antigen is unknown. Other nucleotide sequences from this sample produce the same CDR3. These data come from a study of cytomegalovirus exposure and HLA in healthy donors. 13 Jbeta primers and 60 Vbeta primers were used for the PCR. Clones were read by immunoSEQ multiplex PCR, and TCRdb kept only the in-frame ones, dropping some. The data contain approximately 220,000 clones, about 74% of them singletons. Study results and caveats: Earlier analysis yielded a pattern in which most TCR beta V segments were productive about 90% or about 30% of the time. There were some 150 TCR beta chains listed as cytomegalovirus-associated.

Germline assignment: CDR1 SGHTA and CDR2 FQGNSA. The CDR3 is 15 amino acids. V lost 5 bases, J lost 0 bases, and 3 bases stayed unmatched. Sequencing was performed on PBMCs. This sequence was found in a woman in her twenties or thirties in good health and CMV-seronegative. This rearrangement joins TRBV7-2 to TRBJ2-7, with 11 bases aligning to TRBD2. The CDR3 DNA sequence: TGTGCCAGCAGCCCAACTAGCGGGAGCTCCTACGAGCAGTACTTC. Translating gives CASSPTSGSSYEQYF.